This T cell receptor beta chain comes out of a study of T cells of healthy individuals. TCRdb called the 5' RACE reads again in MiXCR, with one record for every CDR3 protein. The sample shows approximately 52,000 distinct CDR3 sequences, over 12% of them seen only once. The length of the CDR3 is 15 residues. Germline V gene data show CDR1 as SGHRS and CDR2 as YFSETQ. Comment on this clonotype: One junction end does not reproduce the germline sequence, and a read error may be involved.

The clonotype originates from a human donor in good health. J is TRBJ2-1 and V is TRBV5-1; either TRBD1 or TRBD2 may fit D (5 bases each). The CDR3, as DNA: TGTGCCAGCAGCGACCGACCGAGGGGTTCGAATGAGCAGTTCTTC. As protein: CASSDRPRGSNEQFF. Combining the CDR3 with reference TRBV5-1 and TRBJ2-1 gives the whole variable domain KAGVTQTPRYLIKTRGQQVTLSCSPISGHRSVSWYQQTPGQGLQFLFEYFSETQRNKGNFPGRFSGRQFSNSRSEMNVSTLELGDSALYLCASSDRPRGSNEQFFGPGTRLTVL.